The 19 T cell receptor beta chains reported below all come from one sample, sequenced in a study of cytomegalovirus exposure and HLA in healthy donors (dated by TCRdb to the late 2010s). Library preparation used the immunoSEQ multiplex PCR assay. A mixture of 60 forward primers for TCR Vbeta segments and 13 reverse primers for TCR Jbeta segments was used in the multiplex PCR. The source is immuneACCESS, and TCRdb retained only in-frame sequences with V and J called. Part of the clones is not carried over; for the studies checked, unresolved V genes explain less than half of this, and the remainder is unexplained. The sample records about 150,000 clones, around 80% of which are singletons. Jointly, the top ten make up roughly 2.7% of the sample. Sequencing was performed on PBMCs. Every receptor here comes from a boy younger than 10 in good health and CMV-seronegative.

This chain joins TRBV25-1 and TRBJ2-5; 9 bases match TRBD1. The trim removed 7 bases at V and 4 bases at J, leaving 16 bases unmatched. Germline values: CDR1 MGHDK, CDR2 SYGVNS. The CDR3 contains 17 residues. CDR3 nucleotides: TGTGCCAGCACCCAGGATCTGGGACAGGGCCCTCGAGAGACCCAGTACTTC. It codes for CASTQDLGQGPRETQYF.

As to this clone: Other DNA sequences in the same sample also yield this CDR3. The V call is TRBV5-4, the J call TRBJ2-2; tentative D call: TRBD2 (5 bases). The germline CDR1 and CDR2 sequences are SGHNT and YYREEE (reference sequence). Trimming stripped 8 bases from V and 5 bases from J, with 10 bases between. The CDR3 is 12 residues long. CDR3 protein: CASSRGTGELFF. As DNA, the CDR3 is TGTGCCAGTTCACGAGGGACCGGGGAGCTGTTTTTT.

The V and J genes are TRBV4-2 and TRBJ1-4; D not certain. The CDR3 contains 15 residues. From germline, CDR1 is LGHNA and CDR2 YNFKEQ. Trimming shortened V by 0 bases and J by 2 bases, and 7 bases separated the two germline ends. CDR3 sequence reads: CASSQDGGTNEKLFF. Written as DNA, the CDR3 is TGTGCCAGCAGCCAAGATGGCGGCACTAATGAAAAACTGTTTTTT.

This chain links TRBV5-1 with TRBJ2-7; 11 bases match TRBD1. Trimming removed 4 bases from V and 3 bases from J; junction bases left unmatched: 3. The CDR3 sequence is 14 residues long. CDR1 SGHRS and CDR2 YFSETQ come from the germline V gene. The CDR3: CASSPGTGGYEQYF. For the CDR3, the DNA is TGCGCCAGCAGCCCGGGGACAGGGGGCTACGAGCAGTACTTC.

J is TRBJ1-1 and V is TRBV19; 8 bases match TRBD1. This CDR3 is built from 14 residues. The V and J ends lost 4 bases and 4 bases, in that order; junction bases with no gene match: 5. Germline V gene sequence: CDR1 LNHDA, CDR2 SQIVND (reference sequence). The CDR3 here is CASSTGQGGTEAFF. For the CDR3, the DNA is TGTGCCAGTAGTACAGGACAGGGAGGCACTGAAGCTTTCTTT.

The CDR3 sequence: CASSVSGGAYPDTQYF. CDR3 nucleotides: TGCGCCAGCAGTGTTAGCGGGGGGGCTTACCCAGATACGCAGTATTTT. The genes are TRBV10-1 and TRBJ2-3, with 11 bases matching TRBD2. The CDR3 extends over 16 amino acids. J lost 4 bases, V lost 4 bases, and 7 bases had no gene match. Looked up from germline, CDR1 is WNHNN and CDR2 is SYGVQD (reference sequence).

The chain joins TRBV28 to TRBJ1-1; TRBD1 agrees at 12 bases. Trimming cost V 9 bases and J 11 bases; bases outside gene matches: 10. The CDR3 has 13 amino acids. CDR1 and CDR2 (germline): MDHEN, SYDVKM. In nucleotides, the CDR3 is TGTGCCAGTTCCCAGGGGGACAGGGGGCAGGCTTTCTTT. Its translation: CASSQGDRGQAFF.

The CDR3 DNA reads TGCGCCAGCAGCCAAGTTGGGCTCTCTGGAAACACCATATATTTT. Protein: CASSQVGLSGNTIYF. The chain uses TRBV4-1 and TRBJ1-3; D uncertain. The germline gives CDR1 MGHRA, CDR2 YSYEKL. Trimming pared 1 base from V and 0 bases from J, leaving 7 bases between. This CDR3 spans 15 amino acids.

This clone was detected once. The chain uses TRBV6-4 and TRBJ1-5, with D possibly TRBD1 on 6 matching bases. The CDR3 covers 13 residues. Germline loops: CDR1 MRHNA, CDR2 SNTAGT. Trimming took off 4 bases at V and 7 bases at J, with 11 bases between the two ends. The chain's CDR3 is CASSAGERQPQHF. The CDR3 nucleotides read TGTGCCAGCAGTGCAGGGGAGAGGCAGCCCCAGCATTTT.

The chain couples TRBV10-2 to TRBJ1-5; perhaps TRBD1 as D (5 bases). This CDR3 region has 13 residues. Trimming left V 7 bases short and J 4 bases short, with 11 bases between. Germline assignment: CDR1 WSHSY and CDR2 SAAADI. In DNA, the CDR3 is TGCGCCAGCACCTGGGGGGGAAATCAGCCCCAGCATTTT. It is translated as CASTWGGNQPQHF.

The V and J genes are TRBV5-1 and TRBJ1-3; 8 bases align to TRBD1. This CDR3 spans 17 amino acids. Trimming at V came to 4 bases and at J to 0 bases, leaving 9 bases not matched to a gene. Germline assignment: CDR1 SGHRS and CDR2 YFSETQ. CDR3 in amino acids: CASSARQGPSSGNTIYF. The CDR3 bases are TGCGCCAGCAGCGCGCGACAGGGGCCGAGCTCTGGAAACACCATATATTTT.

A few counts support this clone. The junction and the germline gene differ at one end; a read error may be behind it. The chain joins TRBV7-9 to TRBJ1-1; 10 bases match TRBD1. The CDR3 is 12 amino acids. From germline, CDR1 is SEHNR and CDR2 FQNEAQ (reference sequence). DNA of the CDR3: TGTTCCAGCAGCTACGGGACAGGGGTAGCTTTCTTT. The encoded protein is CSSSYGTGVAFF.

This clone appeared once. The rearrangement uses TRBV5-1 and TRBJ2-1, with D possibly being TRBD1 (5 bases). CDR1 and CDR2 (germline): SGHRS, YFSETQ. The V end lost 0 bases, the J end lost 5 bases, and 9 bases lay between the germline ends. This CDR3 region has 14 residues. In DNA form, the CDR3 reads TGCGCCAGCAGCTTGGTCGACAGAAACAATGAGCAGTTCTTC. This encodes CASSLVDRNNEQFF. Full variable domain (rest looked up from reference TRBV5-1 and TRBJ2-1): KAGVTQTPRYLIKTRGQQVTLSCSPISGHRSVSWYQQTPGQGLQFLFEYFSETQRNKGNFPGRFSGRQFSNSRSEMNVSTLELGDSALYLCASSLVDRNNEQFFGPGTRLTVL.

CDR3 DNA: TGTGCCATCAGGTCTGATGGGCAGGGCGGTTCCTATGGCTACACCTTC. Protein sequence: CAIRSDGQGGSYGYTF. The chain employs TRBV10-3 and TRBJ1-2, with D possibly matching TRBD1 (5 bases). CDR3 length equals 16 residues. V lost 6 bases to trimming and J lost 4 bases, with 21 bases between them. CDR1 and CDR2 from the germline V gene are ENHRY and SYGVKD.

The chain has TRBV30 and TRBJ1-2, with unresolved D. The V gene's germline CDR1 is GTSNPN and CDR2 SVGIG (reference sequence). This CDR3 has 13 residues. Trimming shortened V by 4 bases and J by 2 bases, and 11 bases separated the two germline ends. CDR3 coding DNA: TGTGCCTGGACCCCGACACGGAACTATGGCTACACCTTC. Protein product: CAWTPTRNYGYTF.

V and J are TRBV6-1 and TRBJ2-2; 8 bases match TRBD1. The V segment lost 3 bases and the J segment 6 bases; nucleotides outside the gene matches: 0. From germline, CDR1 is MNHNS and CDR2 SASEGT. The length of the CDR3 is 13 residues. Written as DNA, the CDR3 is TGTGCCAGCAGTGAGACAGGGGCCGGGGAGCTGTTTTTT. This codes for CASSETGAGELFF.

CDR3 DNA sequence: TGTGCCAGCAGCTTACGGACTAGCGGGAGCTTAGTAGATACGCAGTATTTT. It codes for CASSLRTSGSLVDTQYF. The chain combines TRBV7-8 with TRBJ2-3; TRBD2 matches at 13 bases. CDR1 is SGHVS, CDR2 FQNEAQ, per germline. Trimming removed 2 bases from V and 5 bases from J; junction bases left unmatched: 7. The CDR3 contains 17 residues.

The chain carries TRBV6-6 and TRBJ1-5; 10 positions match TRBD1. V was pared by 5 bases and J by 5 bases, with 6 bases of the junction left unmatched. CDR1 and CDR2 (germline): MNHNY, SVGAGI (reference sequence). The CDR3 has 15 residues. The CDR3 loop is CASSTQTGGDQPQHF. The CDR3 DNA reads TGTGCCAGCAGTACCCAGACAGGGGGCGATCAGCCCCAGCATTTT.

The gene calls are TRBV7-3 and TRBJ1-1, with 7 bases lining up with TRBD1. The V segment lost 0 bases and the J segment 1 base; nucleotides outside the gene matches: 5. Germline CDR1 SGHTA, CDR2 FQGTGA. This CDR3 spans 16 amino acids. This chain's CDR3 is CASSLTTGMGNTEAFF. CDR3 DNA: TGTGCCAGCAGCTTAACGACAGGGATGGGGAACACTGAAGCTTTCTTT.